The 32 T cell receptor beta chains reported below all come from one sample, sequenced in a study of cytomegalovirus exposure and HLA in healthy donors. In the PCR, 60 Vbeta and 13 Jbeta primers were used. Using immunoSEQ multiplex PCR, the repertoire was profiled, and TCRdb retains in-frame clones only, with some absent. Recorded for this sample: around 36,000 clones. Sequenced: PBMCs. These TCRs come from a woman aged 25 to 45 in good health and CMV-seropositive.

The chain is built from TRBV19 and TRBJ1-1; 9 positions agree with TRBD1. This CDR3 spans 17 amino acids. Germline lookup yields CDR1 LNHDA and CDR2 SQIVND (reference sequence). Germline trimming cut 2 bases from V and 1 base from J; bases unmatched to any gene: 8. CDR3 in DNA: TGTGCCAGTAGTATAACGAAACAGGGGGCATGGAACACTGAAGCTTTCTTT. The encoded protein is CASSITKQGAWNTEAFF.

The rearrangement uses TRBV7-9 and TRBJ2-2, with TRBD2 matching over 12 bases. This CDR3 is 18 amino acids long. Germline V gives CDR1 SEHNR, CDR2 FQNEAQ (reference sequence). The J segment lost 7 bases and the V segment lost 4 bases, leaving 13 bases of the junction unmatched. CDR3 protein: CASSSPPGTSGYIGELFF. The CDR3 bases are TGTGCCAGCAGCTCGCCACCGGGGACTAGCGGGTATATCGGGGAGCTGTTTTTT.

CDR3: CASSFEGAGGYTF. In nucleotides, the CDR3 is TGTGCCAGCAGCTTTGAAGGGGCAGGAGGCTACACCTTC. J is TRBJ1-2 and V is TRBV5-4; a possible D gene is TRBD1 (5 bases). V was clipped by 2 bases and J by 8 bases, with 13 bases between them. The CDR3 spans 13 residues. The germline gives CDR1 SGHNT, CDR2 YYREEE (reference sequence).

The rearrangement links TRBV7-9 to TRBJ1-1; 9 bases line up with TRBD1. The length of the CDR3 is 14 residues. Germline values: CDR1 SEHNR, CDR2 FQNEAQ (reference sequence). The J segment lost 8 bases and the V segment lost 1 base, leaving 5 bases of the junction unmatched. CDR3 protein: CASSLGTGEPEAFF. In DNA, the CDR3 is TGTGCCAGCAGCTTAGGGACAGGGGAGCCCGAAGCTTTCTTT. The full variable domain, completed using reference TRBV7-9 and TRBJ1-1, is DTGVSQNPRHKITKRGQNVTFRCDPISEHNRLYWYRQTLGQGPEFLTYFQNEAQLEKSRLLSDRFSAERPKGSFSTLEIQRTEQGDSAMYLCASSLGTGEPEAFFGQGTRLTVV.

This chain joins TRBV18 and TRBJ1-6; D not certain. The CDR3 sequence is 13 residues long. Per germline, CDR1 KGHSH and CDR2 LQKENI. V lost 3 bases and J 7 bases, leaving 7 bases between the germline ends. The DNA for the CDR3 is TGTGCCAGCTCACCTAGCAGCAATTCACCCCTCCACTTT. Translated, it gives CASSPSSNSPLHF.

The chain joins TRBV11-2 to TRBJ1-6, with a weak D call TRBD1 (6 bases). The CDR3 length is 14 residues. Germline CDR1 reads SGHAT; CDR2 reads FQNNGV. V lost 2 bases, J lost 7 bases, and 9 bases lay in between. The CDR3 nucleotides are TGTGCCAGCAGCTTAACCGGACAGAATTCACCCCTCCACTTT. It translates to CASSLTGQNSPLHF. The variable domain in full, completed from reference TRBV11-2 and TRBJ1-6, reads EAGVAQSPRYKIIEKRQSVAFWCNPISGHATLYWYQQILGQGPKLLIQFQNNGVVDDSQLPKDRFSAERLKGVDSTLKIQPAKLEDSAVYLCASSLTGQNSPLHFGNGTRLTVT.

The chain recombines TRBV7-9 with TRBJ2-7, with TRBD2 matching 7 bases. Per the germline V gene, CDR1 is SEHNR and CDR2 is FQNEAQ (reference sequence). With 5 bases clipped from V and 3 bases from J, the junction kept 7 bases outside the gene matches. The CDR3 contains 14 residues. The CDR3 DNA is TGTGCCAGCAGCGGGGGGGACGAGTACTACGAGCAGTACTTC. This codes for CASSGGDEYYEQYF.

The chain carries TRBV5-1 and TRBJ2-7, with 13 bases identical to TRBD2. V lost 4 bases to trimming and J lost 0 bases; unmatched junction nucleotides: 7. This CDR3 contains 17 residues. Germline V CDR1 and CDR2: SGHRS, YFSETQ. The CDR3 loop reads CASSRGTSGVDSYEQYF. CDR3 in DNA: TGCGCCAGCAGCCGCGGGACTAGCGGGGTTGACTCCTACGAGCAGTACTTC. Looking up the rest from reference TRBV5-1 and TRBJ2-7 gives the full variable domain: KAGVTQTPRYLIKTRGQQVTLSCSPISGHRSVSWYQQTPGQGLQFLFEYFSETQRNKGNFPGRFSGRQFSNSRSEMNVSTLELGDSALYLCASSRGTSGVDSYEQYFGPGTRLTVT.

The J gene is TRBJ1-1, the V gene TRBV5-8; TRBD1 matches 7 bases. From germline, CDR1 is SGHTS and CDR2 YDEGEE. With V trimmed by 0 bases and J by 4 bases, 18 bases remained unmatched. CDR3 length: 19 amino acids. The CDR3 nucleotides read TGTGCCAGCAGCTTGGGGACTGGACAGGCGAATTGGTACGGCACTGAAGCTTTCTTT. Translating gives CASSLGTGQANWYGTEAFF.

This chain uses TRBV20-1 with TRBJ1-2; 7 bases fit TRBD1. After removal of 5 bases from V and 3 bases from J, the junction contained 0 bases not matched to a gene. Germline V gene lookup returns CDR1 DFQATT and CDR2 SNEGSKA (reference sequence). The CDR3 is 11 residues long. The CDR3 region is CSAGTDYGYTF. The CDR3 nucleotides read TGCAGTGCTGGGACAGACTATGGCTACACCTTC.

This chain links TRBV18 with TRBJ1-2, with D possibly matching TRBD1 (6 bases). Trimming left V 3 bases short and J 2 bases short, with 13 bases between. The CDR3 has 15 amino acids. The V gene's germline CDR1 is KGHSH and CDR2 LQKENI. The CDR3 protein is CASSPSDRPNYGYTF. CDR3 nucleotides: TGTGCCAGCTCACCCTCTGACAGGCCCAACTATGGCTACACCTTC. The entire variable domain, with the rest obtained from reference TRBV18 and TRBJ1-2, is as follows: NAGVMQNPRHLVRRRGQEARLRCSPMKGHSHVYWYRQLPEEGLKFMVYLQKENIIDESGMPKERFSAEFPKEGPSILRIQQVVRGDSAAYFCASSPSDRPNYGYTFGSGTRLTVV.

The V and J genes are TRBV19 and TRBJ1-5; perhaps TRBD1 as D (6 bases). This CDR3 has 15 residues. Germline-derived CDR1 and CDR2 are LNHDA and SQIVND (reference sequence). Deletions cut 6 bases from V and 2 bases from J, with 14 bases between. CDR3 sequence (DNA): TGTGCCAGTAGCAACCGGGGGGGCGGCAATCAGCCCCAGCATTTT. Translation gives CASSNRGGGNQPQHF.

The J gene is TRBJ1-1, the V gene TRBV5-6; D is unclear. Germline V gene data show CDR1 as SGHDT and CDR2 as YYEEEE. Between the trimmed V and J ends, which lost 3 bases and 7 bases, there was a span of 13 bases. The CDR3 is 13 residues long. The CDR3 here is CASSYTAPGEAFF. The CDR3 DNA is TGTGCCAGCAGCTACACAGCTCCAGGTGAAGCTTTCTTT.

This chain uses TRBV6-1 with TRBJ1-4, with D uncertain. Per the germline V gene, CDR1 is MNHNS and CDR2 is SASEGT. There are 13 residues in the CDR3. Trimming removed 4 bases from V and 8 bases from J, with 11 bases in between. The CDR3 protein is CASSAHGREKLFF. Here the CDR3 DNA reads TGTGCCAGCAGTGCTCATGGGAGAGAAAAACTGTTTTTT.

This rearrangement joins TRBV2 to TRBJ1-2; D is unresolved. The CDR3 has 15 residues. CDR1 is SNHLY and CDR2 is FYNNEI in the germline V gene. The V and J ends lost 5 bases and 0 bases respectively, with 13 bases between them. DNA for the CDR3: TGTGCCAGCAGTAGACTGAGCAGCCCTAACTATGGCTACACCTTC. Protein product: CASSRLSSPNYGYTF.

V and J are TRBV19 and TRBJ2-1; possible D gene TRBD2, 7 bases. The CDR3 totals 15 residues. CDR1 and CDR2 (germline): LNHDA, SQIVND (reference sequence). Trimming removed 5 bases at V and 5 bases at J, with 16 bases between. The CDR3 loop is CASSPSGGAHNEQFF. In DNA form, the CDR3 reads TGTGCCAGTAGTCCGTCGGGGGGCGCGCACAATGAGCAGTTCTTC.

The chain uses TRBV7-7 and TRBJ2-7; 11 nucleotides agree with TRBD1. Trimming at V came to 5 bases and at J to 5 bases, leaving 5 bases not matched to a gene. The CDR3 length is 14 residues. Germline loops: CDR1 SSHAT, CDR2 FNYEAQ (reference sequence). CDR3 DNA sequence: TGTGCCAGCAGCCCCTTGGGACAGGGGGACGAGCAGTACTTC. Translated, it gives CASSPLGQGDEQYF.

The gene calls are TRBV6-5 and TRBJ2-3; 9 nucleotides agree with TRBD2. This CDR3 region has 15 residues. The trim removed 4 bases at V and 2 bases at J, leaving 4 bases unmatched. The germline CDR1 and CDR2 sequences are MNHEY and SVGAGI. The CDR3 sequence: CASSLAGVPTDTQYF. The CDR3 DNA sequence: TGTGCCAGCAGTTTAGCGGGGGTTCCCACAGATACGCAGTATTTT.

With regard to this clone: At one of its ends the junction is not consistent with the germline gene, which may arise from a read error. Other nucleotide sequences from this sample produce the same CDR3. This chain joins TRBV7-9 and TRBJ1-5; no clear D. This CDR3 is 16 amino acids long. CDR1 and CDR2 (germline): SEHNR, FQNEAQ (reference sequence). The DNA of the CDR3 is TGTGCCAGCAGCTTAGATGATCGGGGTTCAAATCAACCCCAGCATTTT. It translates to CASSLDDRGSNQPQHF.

Written as DNA, the CDR3 is TGCGCCAGCAGCCCTACTTCTATCGACAGGGCCACTGAAGCTTTCTTT. Its protein is CASSPTSIDRATEAFF. This chain connects TRBV5-1 to TRBJ1-1, with 7 bases fitting TRBD1. The V segment lost 4 bases and the J segment 4 bases; nucleotides outside the gene matches: 13. The CDR3 runs to 16 residues. Germline V CDR1 and CDR2: SGHRS, YFSETQ.

This chain joins TRBV2 and TRBJ2-7; the D gene is possibly TRBD2 (5 bases). Germline assignment: CDR1 SNHLY and CDR2 FYNNEI. V was shortened by 8 bases and J by 4 bases, with 9 bases between the two germline ends. The CDR3 loop spans 11 amino acids. CDR3 DNA sequence: TGTGCCAGCTCGAGGGTATACGAGCAGTACTTC. It translates to CASSRVYEQYF.

The rearrangement links TRBV4-1 to TRBJ2-7, with 9 nucleotides matching TRBD1. Losses at the gene ends were 1 base for V and 4 bases for J; bases not matched to a gene: 5. Looked up from germline, CDR1 is MGHRA and CDR2 is YSYEKL. CDR3 length: 15 amino acids. The CDR3 region is CASSQVGTGTYEQYF. CDR3 in DNA: TGCGCCAGCAGCCAAGTCGGGACAGGGACGTACGAGCAGTACTTC.

The rearrangement links TRBV5-4 to TRBJ1-2, with a weak D call TRBD1 (5 bases). V was cut by 0 bases and J by 4 bases, with 13 bases left in between. Germline V gene sequence: CDR1 SGHNT, CDR2 YYREEE (reference sequence). This CDR3 comprises 15 residues. The CDR3 DNA reads as TGTGCCAGCAGCTTGGCGGGTCGTGACAGCTATGGCTACACCTTC. This gives the protein CASSLAGRDSYGYTF.

The rearrangement links TRBV6-6 to TRBJ2-7, with 10 nucleotides matching TRBD1. The CDR3 is made up of 14 amino acids. Germline V gene lookup returns CDR1 MNHNY and CDR2 SVGAGI (reference sequence). V shed 6 bases, J shed 3 bases, and the junction held 5 bases outside the gene matches. This chain's CDR3 is CASRGQGLSYEQYF. Here the CDR3 DNA reads TGTGCCAGCAGGGGACAGGGGTTAAGCTACGAGCAGTACTTC.

The rearrangement links TRBV4-2 to TRBJ2-6; 7 bases line up with TRBD1. V gave up 0 bases and J gave up 3 bases; unmatched junction bases: 5. The CDR3 loop spans 17 amino acids. CDR1 and CDR2 from the germline V gene are LGHNA and YNFKEQ. CDR3 in amino acids: CASSQDPGGHGANVLTF. DNA of the CDR3: TGTGCCAGCAGCCAAGACCCAGGGGGTCATGGGGCCAACGTCCTGACTTTC.

The rearrangement uses TRBV5-1 and TRBJ2-7, with TRBD2 matching 8 bases. The CDR3 extends over 14 amino acids. Looked up from germline, CDR1 is SGHRS and CDR2 is YFSETQ. V dropped 5 bases and J dropped 2; count of bases not matched to a gene: 6. CDR3 region: CASRPGLGTYEQYF. In nucleotides, the CDR3 is TGCGCCAGCAGGCCGGGACTAGGGACCTACGAGCAGTACTTC.

J is TRBJ2-3 and V is TRBV5-1; D might be TRBD1 (5 bases). V lost 9 bases and J lost 2, with 13 bases in between. CDR1 is SGHRS, CDR2 YFSETQ, per germline. The CDR3 is 13 amino acids. The CDR3 sequence is CATRVGLTDTQYF. CDR3 in DNA: TGCGCCACCAGGGTGGGGCTCACAGATACGCAGTATTTT.

The CDR3 is CASSESGTGGYGYTF. The DNA of the CDR3 is TGTGCCAGCAGTGAATCCGGGACAGGGGGCTATGGCTACACCTTC. The chain combines TRBV2 with TRBJ1-2, with TRBD1 matching over 11 bases. The CDR3 consists of 15 residues. With V trimmed by 2 bases and J by 4 bases, 3 bases remained unmatched. Germline V gene data show CDR1 as SNHLY and CDR2 as FYNNEI.

Notes on this clone: Germline and junction disagree at one end, which may indicate a read error. The chain uses TRBV7-7 and TRBJ2-1; D is possibly TRBD1 (6 bases). The CDR3 length is 15 residues. Germline CDR1 is SSHAT and CDR2 is FNYEAQ (reference sequence). CDR3 DNA sequence: TGTGCTAGCAGCAAGCTGGGCAGGGGAATGGATGAGCAGTTCTTC. Protein: CASSKLGRGMDEQFF.

The chain uses TRBV19 and TRBJ2-7, with 9 bases that match TRBD1. V gave up 4 bases and J gave up 5 bases; unmatched junction bases: 9. The CDR3 is made up of 15 amino acids. The germline gives CDR1 LNHDA, CDR2 SQIVND (reference sequence). The CDR3 coding sequence is TGTGCCAGTAGTAGCCCCGGGACAGGGTCCCACGAGCAGTACTTC. Translating gives CASSSPGTGSHEQYF.

For the CDR3, the DNA is TGTGCCAGCAGTTCACAGGGGGGAACCTACGAGCAGTACTTC. Translated: CASSSQGGTYEQYF. V and J are TRBV27 and TRBJ2-7, with TRBD1 matching 8 bases. The CDR3 has 14 amino acids. Losses at the gene ends were 4 bases for V and 2 bases for J; bases not matched to a gene: 4. Germline V lookup: CDR1 MNHEY, CDR2 SMNVEV (reference sequence).

The chain recombines TRBV10-1 with TRBJ1-4; the match to TRBD1 covers 7 bases. This CDR3 comprises 15 residues. Germline trimming cut 6 bases from V and 0 bases from J; bases unmatched to any gene: 4. Germline V gene sequence: CDR1 WNHNN, CDR2 SYGVQD (reference sequence). Written as DNA, the CDR3 is TGCGCCAGCAGCGGGACAGCAGCAACTAATGAAAAACTGTTTTTT. This translates into CASSGTAATNEKLFF.